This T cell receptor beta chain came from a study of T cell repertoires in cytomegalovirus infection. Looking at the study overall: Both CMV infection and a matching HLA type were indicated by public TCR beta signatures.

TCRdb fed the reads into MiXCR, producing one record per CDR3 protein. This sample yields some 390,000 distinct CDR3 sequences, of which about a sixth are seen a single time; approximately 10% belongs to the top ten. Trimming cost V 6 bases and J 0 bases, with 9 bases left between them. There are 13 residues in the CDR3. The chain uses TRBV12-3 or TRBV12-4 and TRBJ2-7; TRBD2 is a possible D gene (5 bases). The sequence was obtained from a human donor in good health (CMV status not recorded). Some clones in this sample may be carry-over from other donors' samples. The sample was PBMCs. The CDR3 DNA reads TGTGCCAGCAGGGGCGGGTCCTCCTACGAGCAGTACTTC. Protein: CASRGGSSYEQYF.